Listed below are T cell receptor beta chains from one sample, sequenced in a study of shared T cell receptors in the human thymus. Clones were read by immunoSEQ multiplex PCR, and TCRdb kept only the in-frame ones, dropping some. The data show about 660,000 clones, 88% seen once. This sample also appeared in a second study, on human thymus T cells.

Sequencing was done on a sample of thymocytes. The receptors come from a boy under three years old with a congenital heart defect. The CDR3 runs from the conserved cysteine through the conserved F or W. A D gene is named only where the DNA matches it firmly. Part of the rows lack a size; the others show once, few, many or a class for expanded clones.

CDR3 protein: CASSQTPDRGPSEQYF
V gene: TRBV5-4
D gene: TRBD1
clone size: .
J gene: TRBJ2-7

CDR3 protein: CASSPRDSSYEQYF
V gene: TRBV7-2
D gene: .
clone size: once
J gene: TRBJ2-7

CDR3 protein: CASSQDKGAGANVLTF
V gene: TRBV4-3
D gene: .
clone size: .
J gene: TRBJ2-6

CDR3 protein: CASSQGGKMNTEAFF
V gene: TRBV4-3
D gene: .
clone size: .
J gene: TRBJ1-1

CDR3 protein: CASNDRGSVYEQYF
V gene: TRBV2
D gene: TRBD1
clone size: .
J gene: TRBJ2-7

CDR3 protein: CASSSLTGYPHYGYTF
V gene: TRBV5-5
D gene: TRBD1
clone size: .
J gene: TRBJ1-2

CDR3 protein: CASSQAGLAADEQFF
V gene: TRBV4-2
D gene: TRBD2
clone size: once
J gene: TRBJ2-1

CDR3 protein: CASSPGTGRQETQYF
V gene: TRBV7-2
D gene: TRBD1
clone size: .
J gene: TRBJ2-5

CDR3 protein: CASSAVAGERQTQYF
V gene: TRBV10-2
D gene: TRBD2
clone size: .
J gene: TRBJ2-5

CDR3 protein: CAGEGTRNNEQYF
V gene: TRBV30
D gene: TRBD2
clone size: .
J gene: TRBJ2-7

CDR3 protein: CASGGTPLAKNIQYF
V gene: TRBV27
D gene: .
clone size: .
J gene: TRBJ2-4

CDR3 protein: CASSEAGGANYGYTF
V gene: TRBV6-1
D gene: .
clone size: .
J gene: TRBJ1-2

CDR3 protein: CASSQDREVTPYEQYF
V gene: TRBV4-2
D gene: .
clone size: few
J gene: TRBJ2-7

CDR3 protein: CASSPLRLASYEQYF
V gene: TRBV28
D gene: TRBD2
clone size: once
J gene: TRBJ2-7

CDR3 protein: CASSGDRGDQPQHF
V gene: TRBV2
D gene: TRBD1
clone size: .
J gene: TRBJ1-5

CDR3 protein: CASSPRQSYNEKLFF
V gene: TRBV4-3
D gene: .
clone size: .
J gene: TRBJ1-4

CDR3 protein: CASSCVAGGLPDTQYF
V gene: TRBV5-6
D gene: TRBD2
clone size: .
J gene: TRBJ2-3

CDR3 protein: CASSLSQGREETQYF
V gene: TRBV27
D gene: .
clone size: .
J gene: TRBJ2-5

CDR3 protein: CASSLATGQGTPTAIHF
V gene: TRBV7-9
D gene: TRBD1
clone size: .
J gene: TRBJ1-4